Listed below are T cell receptor beta chains from one sample, sequenced in a study of blood T cell repertoires in COVID-19. This table comes from immunoSEQ multiplex PCR, and its TCRdb copy is limited to in-frame clones, with some not included. Found here are about 190,000 clones, more than 70% of them singletons; the top ten hold around 1.5%. The specimen was peripheral blood. The receptors shown here come from a man between 18 and 35 years old with active or convalescent COVID-19. The CDR3 runs from the conserved cysteine through the conserved F or W. A D gene is named only where the DNA matches it firmly. Size is omitted from some rows. Given values are once, few, many or a class for expanded clones.

CDR3: CASSVTWEGTNTEAFF
DNA: TGTGCCAGTAGTGTCACGTGGGAGGGGACGAACACTGAAGCTTTCTTT
D: -
size: -
V: TRBV19
J: TRBJ1-1

CDR3: CASSKGRDTQYF
DNA: TGTGCCAGCAGCAAAGGGAGGGATACGCAGTATTTT
D: -
size: -
V: TRBV21-1
J: TRBJ2-3

CDR3: CATSRPGETQYF
DNA: TGTGCCACCAGCAGGCCAGGGGAGACCCAGTACTTC
D: -
size: -
V: TRBV15
J: TRBJ2-5

CDR3: CASSLQGNTGANVLTF
DNA: TGTGCCAGCAGCTTACAGGGGAACACTGGGGCCAACGTCCTGACTTTC
D: -
size: -
V: TRBV7-2
J: TRBJ2-6

CDR3: CASSLALRTDTQYF
DNA: TGTGCCAGCAGCTTGGCCCTTCGCACAGATACGCAGTATTTT
D: -
size: once
V: TRBV5-8
J: TRBJ2-3

CDR3: CASSSGQYLQETQYF
DNA: TGTGCCAGCAGCTCCGGACAGTATTTACAAGAGACCCAGTACTTC
D: -
size: -
V: TRBV11-2
J: TRBJ2-5

CDR3: CASSESPRGPQHF
DNA: TGCGCCAGCAGTGAGTCACCCAGGGGGCCCCAGCATTTT
D: -
size: -
V: TRBV10-2
J: TRBJ1-5

CDR3: CSVMGLAGGLSYNEQFF
DNA: TGCAGCGTTATGGGACTAGCGGGAGGTCTCTCCTACAATGAGCAGTTCTTC
D: TRBD2
size: -
V: TRBV29-1
J: TRBJ2-1

CDR3: CASSKREGTDTQYF
DNA: TGTGCCAGCAGTAAACGGGAGGGCACAGATACGCAGTATTTT
D: TRBD2
size: -
V: TRBV6-5
J: TRBJ2-3

CDR3: CSVGRGSGETQYF
DNA: TGCAGCGTTGGTCGTGGGAGTGGAGAGACCCAGTACTTC
D: -
size: -
V: TRBV29-1
J: TRBJ2-5

CDR3: CASSIVPAGTQYF
DNA: TGTGCCAGTAGTATAGTTCCAGCGGGGACCCAGTACTTC
D: -
size: -
V: TRBV19
J: TRBJ2-5

CDR3: CASSIDRNPPLHF
DNA: TGTGCCAGTAGTATAGATCGTAATCCACCCCTCCACTTT
D: -
size: -
V: TRBV19
J: TRBJ1-6

CDR3: CASSASGLAGGRGEETQYF
DNA: TGTGCCAGCAGTGCTTCAGGGCTAGCGGGGGGCCGGGGCGAAGAGACCCAGTACTTC
D: TRBD2
size: -
V: TRBV6-1
J: TRBJ2-5

CDR3: CASSSAGGTGNYGYTF
DNA: TGCGCCAGCAGCTCCGCGGGCGGGACAGGGAACTATGGCTACACCTTC
D: TRBD1
size: once
V: TRBV5-1
J: TRBJ1-2

CDR3: CASRTGAQETQYF
DNA: TGTGCCAGCCGGACAGGGGCCCAAGAGACCCAGTACTTC
D: TRBD1
size: -
V: TRBV12-3/TRBV12-4
J: TRBJ2-5

CDR3: CASSLGLAELTDTQYF
DNA: TGCGCCAGCAGCTTGGGACTAGCGGAGTTAACAGATACGCAGTATTTT
D: TRBD2
size: -
V: TRBV5-1
J: TRBJ2-3

CDR3: CASRQGRRIGGAFF
DNA: TGCGCCAGCCGCCAGGGGAGGCGAATCGGTGGAGCTTTCTTT
D: -
size: -
V: TRBV4-1
J: TRBJ1-1

CDR3: CASSLSGGVSNEQFF
DNA: TGTGCCAGCAGTTTGAGCGGGGGGGTGTCAAATGAGCAGTTCTTC
D: TRBD2
size: -
V: TRBV6-2/TRBV6-3
J: TRBJ2-1

CDR3: CASSPWTASILKKWNTEAFF
DNA: TGTGCCAGCAGCCCCTGGACAGCCTCTATCTTAAAAAAGTGGAACACTGAAGCTTTCTTT
D: -
size: -
V: TRBV14
J: TRBJ1-1

CDR3: CASSRSGGPLGIQYF
DNA: TGTGCCAGCAGCCGCTCGGGAGGGCCGCTGGGCATTCAGTACTTC
D: TRBD2
size: -
V: TRBV9
J: TRBJ2-4

CDR3: CASSSGTANTEAFF
DNA: TGTGCCAGCAGTTCCGGGACAGCGAACACTGAAGCTTTCTTT
D: TRBD1
size: once
V: TRBV27
J: TRBJ1-1

CDR3: CASSGGGNTEAFF
DNA: TGTGCCAGCTCGGGGGGCGGTAACACTGAAGCTTTCTTT
D: -
size: -
V: TRBV19
J: TRBJ1-1

CDR3: CASSQAGMTVMNTEAFF
DNA: TGTGCCAGCAGCCAAGCAGGAATGACGGTCATGAACACTGAAGCTTTCTTT
D: -
size: few
V: TRBV7-9
J: TRBJ1-1

CDR3: CASSYGDSYNEQFF
DNA: TGTGCCAGCAGTTACGGAGACTCCTACAATGAGCAGTTCTTC
D: -
size: -
V: TRBV6-5
J: TRBJ2-1

CDR3: CASSATGGGYTF
DNA: TGTGCCAGCAGCGCGACAGGAGGTGGCTACACCTTC
D: -
size: few
V: TRBV9
J: TRBJ1-2

CDR3: CSVEASDRGNYGYTF
DNA: TGCAGCGTTGAAGCCTCGGACAGGGGCAACTATGGCTACACCTTC
D: TRBD1
size: -
V: TRBV29-1
J: TRBJ1-2

CDR3: CASSLFRRDYGYTF
DNA: TGTGCCAGCAGTTTATTTAGGAGGGACTATGGCTACACCTTC
D: -
size: -
V: TRBV28
J: TRBJ1-2

CDR3: CASTDLRDASGWFNEQFF
DNA: TGTGCCAGCACCGACCTGAGGGATGCTAGCGGGTGGTTCAATGAGCAGTTCTTC
D: TRBD2
size: once
V: TRBV2
J: TRBJ2-1

CDR3: CASSVTALKSAGPDGYTF
DNA: TGTGCCAGTAGTGTAACTGCTCTTAAGTCGGCAGGTCCGGATGGCTACACCTTC
D: -
size: -
V: TRBV19
J: TRBJ1-2

CDR3: CASSPNPGQGTYEQYF
DNA: TGTGCCAGCAGCCCGAACCCGGGACAGGGAACCTACGAGCAGTACTTC
D: TRBD1
size: -
V: TRBV5-4
J: TRBJ2-7

CDR3: CASSAAGTSTDTQYF
DNA: TGTGCCAGCAGCGCCGCAGGAACAAGCACAGATACGCAGTATTTT
D: -
size: -
V: TRBV6-2/TRBV6-3
J: TRBJ2-3

CDR3: CASTRGQGYSPLHF
DNA: TGTGCCAGCACAAGGGGACAGGGGTATTCACCCCTCCACTTT
D: TRBD1
size: -
V: TRBV6-5
J: TRBJ1-6

CDR3: CASSQGQDEPSGNTIYF
DNA: TGCGCCAGCAGCCAAGGCCAGGATGAACCCTCTGGAAACACCATATATTTT
D: -
size: -
V: TRBV4-1
J: TRBJ1-3

CDR3: CASSLDRLAGGNEQFF
DNA: TGTGCCAGCAGCCTAGACCGACTAGCGGGGGGCAATGAGCAGTTCTTC
D: TRBD2
size: -
V: TRBV5-4
J: TRBJ2-1

CDR3: CASSYSAGGIDEQYF
DNA: TGTGCCAGCAGTTACTCGGCGGGAGGGATAGACGAGCAGTACTTC
D: TRBD2
size: -
V: TRBV6-5
J: TRBJ2-7

CDR3: CASGRESSYEQYF
DNA: TGTGCCAGCGGTCGGGAGAGCTCCTACGAGCAGTACTTC
D: -
size: -
V: TRBV2
J: TRBJ2-7

CDR3: CASSLGAGRYNEQFF
DNA: TGCGCCAGCAGCTTGGGAGCGGGGAGGTACAATGAGCAGTTCTTC
D: TRBD2
size: -
V: TRBV5-1
J: TRBJ2-1

CDR3: CASSIETESAEAFF
DNA: TGTGCCAGTAGTATCGAGACAGAAAGCGCTGAAGCTTTCTTT
D: -
size: few
V: TRBV19
J: TRBJ1-1

CDR3: CSVEETGGNGYTF
DNA: TGCAGCGTTGAAGAGACAGGGGGGAATGGCTACACCTTC
D: TRBD1
size: -
V: TRBV29-1
J: TRBJ1-2